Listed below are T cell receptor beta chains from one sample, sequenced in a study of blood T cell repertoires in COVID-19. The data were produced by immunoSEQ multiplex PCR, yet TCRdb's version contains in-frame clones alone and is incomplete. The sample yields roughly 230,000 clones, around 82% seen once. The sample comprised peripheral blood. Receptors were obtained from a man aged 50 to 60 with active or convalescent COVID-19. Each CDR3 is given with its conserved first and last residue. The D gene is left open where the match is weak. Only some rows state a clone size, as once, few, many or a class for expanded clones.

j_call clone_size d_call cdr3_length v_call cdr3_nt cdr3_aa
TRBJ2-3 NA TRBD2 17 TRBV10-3 TGTGCCACCGGACTAGCGGGGGCCCTCCCTCACACAGATACGCAGTATTTT CATGLAGALPHTDTQYF
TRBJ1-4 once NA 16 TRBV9 TGTGCCAGCAGCGCAGGGGCAACTGCAACTAATGAAAAACTGTTTTTT CASSAGATATNEKLFF
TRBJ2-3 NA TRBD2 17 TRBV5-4 TGTGCCAGCAGCTTGGAGAGGCGGGGGGGGAGCACAGATACGCAGTATTTT CASSLERRGGSTDTQYF
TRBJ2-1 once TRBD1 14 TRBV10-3 TGTGCCATCATGGGACAGGACTCCTACAATGAGCAGTTCTTC CAIMGQDSYNEQFF
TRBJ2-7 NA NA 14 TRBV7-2 TGTGCCAGCAGCTTAGACCGGTCGACCTACGAGCAGTACTTC CASSLDRSTYEQYF
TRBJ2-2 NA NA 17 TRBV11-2 TGTGCCAGCACCCGAGGAGCGGGCCGCGTCGGCACCGGGGAGCTGTTTTTT CASTRGAGRVGTGELFF
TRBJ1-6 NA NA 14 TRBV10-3 TGTGCCATCAGTGACTGGACAGCCAATTCACCCCTCCACTTT CAISDWTANSPLHF
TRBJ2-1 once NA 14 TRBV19 TGTGCCAGTGCGGGATACCTTTCCTACAATGAGCAGTTCTTC CASAGYLSYNEQFF
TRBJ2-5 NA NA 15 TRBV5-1 TGCGCCAGCAGCTTGGGAAATCATAGGGGAGAGACCCAGTACTTC CASSLGNHRGETQYF
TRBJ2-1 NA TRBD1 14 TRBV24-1 TGTGCCACCGCCCCGGGACAGTCCTACAATGAGCAGTTCTTC CATAPGQSYNEQFF
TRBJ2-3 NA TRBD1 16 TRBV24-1 TGTGCCACCAGTGATCCGACAGGGGGGTGGACAGATACGCAGTATTTT CATSDPTGGWTDTQYF
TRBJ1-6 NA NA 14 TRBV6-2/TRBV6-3 TGTGCCAGCAGTCATAAAGCGGAAAATTCACCCCTCCACTTT CASSHKAENSPLHF
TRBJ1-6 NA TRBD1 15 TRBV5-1 TGCGCCAGCAGATTAACAGACAGGGGAGATTCACCCCTCCACTTT CASRLTDRGDSPLHF
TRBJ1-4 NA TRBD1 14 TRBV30 TGTGCCTGGGGCCCGGGACAGGGAAGAGAAAAACTGTTTTTT CAWGPGQGREKLFF
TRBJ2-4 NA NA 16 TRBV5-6 TGTGCCAGCAGCTTGAGCAGGGGATGGGACAAAAACATTCAGTACTTC CASSLSRGWDKNIQYF
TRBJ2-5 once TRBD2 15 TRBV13 TGTGCCAGCAGCTTAGGGGGACTAGCGGGGGCAACCCAGTACTTC CASSLGGLAGATQYF
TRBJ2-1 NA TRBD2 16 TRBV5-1 TGCGCCAGCAGCGGAATACTAGCGGGGGGGCTAAATGAGCAGTTCTTC CASSGILAGGLNEQFF
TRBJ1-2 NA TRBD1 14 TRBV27 TGTGCCAGCAGTCCAAGACAGGGTTACTATGGCTACACCTTC CASSPRQGYYGYTF
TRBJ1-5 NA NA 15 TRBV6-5 TGTGCCAGCAGTACAGGGACCTATAGCAATCAGCCCCAGCATTTT CASSTGTYSNQPQHF
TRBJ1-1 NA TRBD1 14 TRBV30 TGTGCCTGGAGGACGAACAGGGGACTCACTGAAGCTTTCTTT CAWRTNRGLTEAFF
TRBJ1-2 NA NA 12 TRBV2 TGTGCCAGCAGTCTCGAGCAGGGGAGCTACACCTTC CASSLEQGSYTF
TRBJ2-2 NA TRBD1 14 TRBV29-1 TGCAGCGCCCTAGGGACAGGGAGAACCGGGGAGCTGTTTTTT CSALGTGRTGELFF
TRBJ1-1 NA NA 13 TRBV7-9 TGTGCCAGCAGCTTAGGGACAAACACTGAAGCTTTCTTT CASSLGTNTEAFF
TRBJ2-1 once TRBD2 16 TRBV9 TGTGCCAGCAGCGTACCCGGACTAGCGGGGATGGTTGAGCAGTTCTTC CASSVPGLAGMVEQFF
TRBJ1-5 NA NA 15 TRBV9 TGTGCCAGCAGCGCACAGGGTTATAGCAATCAGCCCCAGCATTTT CASSAQGYSNQPQHF
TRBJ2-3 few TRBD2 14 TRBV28 TGTGCCAGCAACGGGGGGGTAGGGACAGATACGCAGTATTTT CASNGGVGTDTQYF
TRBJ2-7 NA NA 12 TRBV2 TGTGCCAGCAGTCCAGGGATCCACGAGCAGTACTTC CASSPGIHEQYF
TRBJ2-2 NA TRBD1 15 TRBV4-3 TGCGCCAGCAGCCAAGGGACAGGGGGCGTCGGGGAGCTGTTTTTT CASSQGTGGVGELFF
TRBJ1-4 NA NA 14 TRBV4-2 TGTGCCAGCAGCCAAGATAGGAGAAATGAAAAACTGTTTTTT CASSQDRRNEKLFF
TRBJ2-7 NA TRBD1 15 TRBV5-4 TGTGCCAGCAGCTTGGAAGGGACAGGGGCGTACGAGCAGTACTTC CASSLEGTGAYEQYF
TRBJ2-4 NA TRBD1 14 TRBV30 TGTGCCTGGGACAGGGGCCTAGCCAAAAACATTCAGTACTTC CAWDRGLAKNIQYF
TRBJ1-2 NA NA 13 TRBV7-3 TGTGCCAGCAACTCCCCCCCCGGGGATGGCTACACCTTC CASNSPPGDGYTF
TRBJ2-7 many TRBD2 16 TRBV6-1 TGTGCCCGCAGTGATCCGGGCGGGGGGGGCTCCTACGAGCAGTACTTC CARSDPGGGGSYEQYF
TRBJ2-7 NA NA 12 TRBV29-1 TGCAGCGTTGGTAGGGACACCTACGAGCAGTACTTC CSVGRDTYEQYF
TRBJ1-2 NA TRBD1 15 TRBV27 TGTGCCAGCAGTCCGTACAGGGGGACTAACTATGGCTACACCTTC CASSPYRGTNYGYTF
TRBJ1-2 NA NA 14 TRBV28 TGTGCCAGCAGTCATGGGGGCAGGAACTATGGCTACACCTTC CASSHGGRNYGYTF
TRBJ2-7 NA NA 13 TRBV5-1 TGCGCCAGCAGCTTGGCCCCCCAGTACGAGCAGTACTTC CASSLAPQYEQYF